Each of the 20 T cell receptor beta chains below was sequenced from the same sample in a study of OX40 agonist ivuxolimab in advanced cancers. Method: immunoSEQ multiplex PCR; TCRdb's copy keeps in-frame clones and lacks some. The sample has over 10,000 clones, approximately 84% seen once. The sequencing used CD4+ or CD8+ T cells sorted from blood, collected in a trial of the OX40 agonist ivuxolimab. Every receptor here comes from an adult with an advanced solid tumor such as melanoma, head and neck, liver or kidney cancer.

In DNA, the CDR3 is TGTGCCAGCTCACCACGATGGCTGATAATGAACGGGAAACTGTTTTTT. Translation gives CASSPRWLIMNGKLFF. The chain joins TRBV18 to TRBJ1-4; no clear D gene. From germline, CDR1 is KGHSH and CDR2 LQKENI. This CDR3 has 16 residues. Between the trimmed V and J ends, which lost 1 base and 11 bases, there was a span of 20 bases. The complete variable domain, with remaining parts taken from reference TRBV18 and TRBJ1-4, reads NAGVMQNPRHLVRRRGQEARLRCSPMKGHSHVYWYRQLPEEGLKFMVYLQKENIIDESGMPKERFSAEFPKEGPSILRIQQVVRGDSAAYFCASSPRWLIMNGKLFFGSGTQLSVL.

The chain employs TRBV6-5 and TRBJ2-7; D might be TRBD2 (5 bases). The V gene's germline CDR1 is MNHEY and CDR2 SVGAGI. V gave up 6 bases and J gave up 0 bases, with 9 bases separating them. This CDR3 is 13 amino acids long. The CDR3, as DNA: TGTGCCAGCAGCCAAGGACTCTCCTACGAGCAGTACTTC. This codes for CASSQGLSYEQYF.

The chain uses TRBV4-1 and TRBJ2-1; no reliable D call. The CDR3 loop spans 13 amino acids. Per the germline V gene, CDR1 is MGHRA and CDR2 is YSYEKL. V was pared by 0 bases and J by 9 bases, with 9 bases between. The CDR3 reads CASSQEMRTEQFF. The CDR3 bases are TGCGCCAGCAGCCAAGAGATGAGGACTGAGCAGTTCTTC.

CDR3 protein: CASSLPGLAVYNEQFF. In nucleotides, the CDR3 is TGTGCCAGTAGTCTACCCGGACTAGCGGTTTACAATGAGCAGTTCTTC. V usage is TRBV19 and J usage is TRBJ2-1; 10 nucleotides line up with TRBD2. The CDR3 loop spans 16 amino acids. The J segment lost 4 bases and the V segment lost 5 bases, leaving 8 bases of the junction unmatched. Germline V gene sequence: CDR1 LNHDA, CDR2 SQIVND (reference sequence).

The chain's CDR3 is CASSQITGGTEAFF. The DNA for the CDR3 is TGTGCCAGCAGCCAAATAACAGGGGGCACTGAAGCTTTCTTT. The rearrangement joins TRBV14 to TRBJ1-1; 8 bases are a match to TRBD1. Germline values: CDR1 SGHDN, CDR2 FVKESK. V trimming: 2 bases; J trimming: 4 bases; junction bases outside the gene matches: 3. This CDR3 spans 14 amino acids.

V gene TRBV27 combines with J gene TRBJ1-2; 9 nucleotides match TRBD1. CDR1 is MNHEY and CDR2 is SMNVEV in the germline V gene (reference sequence). Trimming took 8 bases from V and 1 from J; bases not matched to a gene: 8. The CDR3 sequence is 15 residues long. As DNA, the CDR3 is TGTGCCAGCTTACAACAGGGGGCGCTTAACTATGGCTACACCTTC. This codes for CASLQQGALNYGYTF.

The chain links TRBV23-1 to TRBJ2-7, with D perhaps assigned TRBD1 or TRBD2 (5 bases each). TRBV23-1 is an ORF, with its function uncertain. The CDR3 is 15 residues long. Trimming removed 1 base from V and 0 bases from J, with 10 bases in between. The CDR3 sequence is CASSQWGFFSYEQYF. As DNA, the CDR3 is TGCGCCAGCAGTCAATGGGGGTTCTTCTCCTACGAGCAGTACTTC.

The chain employs TRBV27 and TRBJ1-1, with D possibly being TRBD1 (6 bases). The CDR3 has 12 residues. The germline gives CDR1 MNHEY, CDR2 SMNVEV (reference sequence). V was trimmed by 5 bases and J by 5 bases, leaving 9 bases between them. In DNA, the CDR3 is TGTGCCAGCAGTACAGGGCGTACTGAAGCTTTCTTT. Translation: CASSTGRTEAFF.

This chain uses TRBV7-9 with TRBJ2-1; 12 bases are a match to TRBD2. Germline V lookup: CDR1 SEHNR, CDR2 FQNEAQ (reference sequence). This CDR3 is built from 18 residues. The ends lost 10 bases at V and 5 bases at J; junction bases unmatched: 18. The DNA for the CDR3 is TGTGCCATTACCGGGACAATGGCTAGCGGGGGGGCTAACAATGAGCAGTTCTTC. Its protein product is CAITGTMASGGANNEQFF.

V and J are TRBV7-9 and TRBJ2-7, with TRBD2 as a possible D gene (6 bases). V lost 6 bases, J lost 1 base, and 10 bases lay in between. Germline V CDR1 and CDR2: SEHNR, FQNEAQ (reference sequence). The CDR3 loop spans 13 amino acids. CDR3 sequence: CASSYGGSYEQYF. As DNA, the CDR3 is TGTGCCAGCAGTTACGGGGGTTCCTACGAGCAGTACTTC.

This clone was detected a few times. The chain uses TRBV7-3 and TRBJ2-1; D unclear. This CDR3 spans 15 amino acids. Trimming cost V 6 bases and J 6 bases, with 18 bases left between them. The germline CDR1 and CDR2 sequences are SGHTA and FQGTGA. The CDR3 is CASSFIPSLSNEQFF. In DNA form, the CDR3 reads TGTGCCAGCAGTTTCATCCCTTCTCTTTCCAATGAGCAGTTCTTC.

V and J are TRBV11-2 and TRBJ2-7; no reliable D call. CDR1 is SGHAT, CDR2 FQNNGV, per germline. Trimming shortened V by 4 bases and J by 0 bases, and 10 bases separated the two germline ends. The CDR3 extends over 14 amino acids. CDR3 nucleotides: TGTGCCAGCAGCTACGGTTACAGCTCCTACGAGCAGTACTTC. Translated: CASSYGYSSYEQYF.

The CDR3 here is CASRMGGTKDTQYF. For the CDR3, the DNA is TGTGCCAGCAGGATGGGGGGGACCAAAGATACGCAGTATTTT. V gene TRBV7-9 combines with J gene TRBJ2-3; 7 bases line up with TRBD2. The CDR3 consists of 14 residues. V was pared by 6 bases and J by 5 bases, with 8 bases of the junction left unmatched. CDR1 is SEHNR, CDR2 FQNEAQ, per germline (reference sequence). Complete variable domain (other parts from reference TRBV7-9 and TRBJ2-3): DTGVSQNPRHKITKRGQNVTFRCDPISEHNRLYWYRQTLGQGPEFLTYFQNEAQLEKSRLLSDRFSAERPKGSFSTLEIQRTEQGDSAMYLCASRMGGTKDTQYFGPGTRLTVL.

The V gene is TRBV6-5, the J gene TRBJ2-5; the D gene could be TRBD1 or TRBD2 (5 bases each). The CDR3 is 14 residues long. CDR1 is MNHEY, CDR2 SVGAGI, per germline. Between the trimmed V and J ends, which lost 3 bases and 5 bases, there was a span of 13 bases. The CDR3, as DNA: TGTGCCAGCAGTTATCGGGGCGATGGGGAGACCCAGTACTTC. It encodes CASSYRGDGETQYF.

V is TRBV5-8 and J is TRBJ1-5; TRBD1 matches 8 bases. Germline values: CDR1 SGHTS, CDR2 YDEGEE. V gave up 3 bases and J gave up 2 bases; unmatched junction bases: 7. The CDR3 runs 16 residues. CDR3 residues: CASSSRTGPGNQPQHF. CDR3 sequence (DNA): TGTGCCAGCAGCTCACGGACAGGGCCGGGCAATCAGCCCCAGCATTTT.

The rearrangement uses TRBV2 and TRBJ1-1, with D hard to call. The CDR3 is 13 amino acids. The germline V and J ends were trimmed by 0 bases and 7 bases, with 9 bases remaining between them. Germline V lookup: CDR1 SNHLY, CDR2 FYNNEI. As DNA, the CDR3 is TGTGCCAGCAGTGAAGCGCTCGAGGGTGAAGCTTTCTTT. Amino acid sequence: CASSEALEGEAFF.

V and J are TRBV19 and TRBJ2-7; D may be TRBD2 (5 bases). V was shortened by 9 bases and J by 5 bases, with 17 bases between the two germline ends. This CDR3 has 13 amino acids. Germline CDR1 LNHDA, CDR2 SQIVND (reference sequence). The CDR3 loop is CASKSGLWHEQYF. The CDR3 DNA reads TGTGCCAGCAAATCAGGACTGTGGCACGAGCAGTACTTC.

The J gene is TRBJ2-7, the V gene TRBV28, with 7 nucleotides matching TRBD1. The CDR3 consists of 14 residues. CDR1 and CDR2 from the germline V gene are MDHEN and SYDVKM. The V and J ends lost 3 bases and 7 bases, in that order; junction bases with no gene match: 9. CDR3 in amino acids: CASSFDREVWEQYF. The CDR3 bases are TGTGCCAGCAGTTTCGACAGGGAAGTTTGGGAGCAGTACTTC. The whole variable domain, filled in from reference TRBV28 and TRBJ2-7, reads DVKVTQSSRYLVKRTGEKVFLECVQDMDHENMFWYRQDPGLGLRLIYFSYDVKMKEKGDIPEGYSVSREKKERFSLILESASTNQTSMYLCASSFDREVWEQYFGPGTRLTVT.

The CDR3 loop reads CASSPGTGLYEQYF. The CDR3 DNA sequence: TGCGCCAGCAGCCCCGGGACAGGGCTATACGAGCAGTACTTC. J is TRBJ2-7 and V is TRBV10-1, with 9 bases matching TRBD1. Per germline, CDR1 WNHNN and CDR2 SYGVQD (reference sequence). With V trimmed by 6 bases and J by 4 bases, 7 bases remained unmatched. The CDR3 consists of 14 residues.

This clone was counted once. The chain carries TRBV7-8 and TRBJ2-4, with a tentative D call TRBD2 (5 bases). This CDR3 has 17 amino acids. V dropped 3 bases and J dropped 0 bases, with 15 bases sitting between them. Germline CDR1 is SGHVS and CDR2 is FQNEAQ. CDR3 loop: CASSFGVTRLAKNIQYF. The CDR3 DNA reads TGTGCCAGCAGCTTCGGGGTTACTAGACTAGCCAAAAACATTCAGTACTTC.